What follows describes a single TCR beta chain. The antigen remains undetermined. This record belongs to a study of response to subunit inactivated influenza vaccine. General study points: Researchers suggested that each seasonal influenza vaccination recruits few new T cells.

The V and J ends lost 2 bases and 7 bases, in that order; junction bases with no gene match: 9. Per the germline V gene, CDR1 is DFQATT and CDR2 is SNEGSKA (reference sequence). The CDR3 has 15 residues. Each CDR3 protein is one row after TCRdb ran MiXCR on the RT-PCR reads. The table includes 500,000 to 600,000 distinct CDR3 sequences, approximately 15% detected once. Sample: CD4+ T cells sorted from PBMCs, taken around 25 months after vaccination. The chain uses TRBV20-1 and TRBJ2-1, with 9 bases identical to TRBD1. This TCR was sampled from a man between 45 and 75 years old who received an inactivated influenza vaccine. CDR3 loop: CSARPPGQGSNEQFF. The CDR3 DNA is TGCAGTGCTAGACCCCCGGGACAGGGTAGTAATGAGCAGTTCTTC.